The 30 T cell receptor beta chains in this list originate from one sample, sequenced in a study of Tregs in tolerant kidney transplant recipients. Some clones are missing from TCRdb's copy, which holds only in-frame ones; the method was immunoSEQ multiplex PCR. Here the sample spans about 46,000 clones, 75% to 95% being singletons. Specimen: Tregs from blood. The source of these receptors is a human donor in good health.

This clone appeared once. This chain links TRBV15 with TRBJ1-2, with D possibly matching TRBD1 (5 bases). This CDR3 comprises 16 residues. V lost 4 bases and J 2 bases, leaving 17 bases between the germline ends. Germline loops: CDR1 LNHNV, CDR2 YYDKDF (reference sequence). DNA of the CDR3: TGTGCCACCAGCACCCATCAGGGTATTCGGAACTATGGCTACACCTTC. Protein product: CATSTHQGIRNYGYTF.

The V call is TRBV5-4, the J call TRBJ2-2; 7 bases match TRBD2. CDR3 length: 14 residues. Germline V CDR1 and CDR2: SGHNT, YYREEE (reference sequence). The V gene end was trimmed by 9 bases and the J gene end by 4 bases; junction bases not matched to a gene: 9. CDR3 DNA sequence: TGTGCCAAAGGCGACGAGCGGGGCACCGGGGAGCTGTTTTTT. Protein sequence: CAKGDERGTGELFF.

V gene TRBV5-1 combines with J gene TRBJ2-6, with TRBD1 identical over 9 bases. This CDR3 is built from 18 residues. Losses at the gene ends were 3 bases for V and 0 bases for J; bases not matched to a gene: 7. Germline lookup yields CDR1 SGHRS and CDR2 YFSETQ. CDR3: CASSYRGLAPSGANVLTF. CDR3 nucleotides: TGCGCCAGCAGCTACAGGGGGCTGGCTCCCTCTGGGGCCAACGTCCTGACTTTC.

The chain joins TRBV7-3 to TRBJ1-1, with D perhaps matching TRBD1 (6 bases). CDR1 is SGHTA, CDR2 FQGTGA, per germline. Trimming removed 2 bases from V and 7 bases from J, with 11 bases in between. CDR3 length: 13 amino acids. This CDR3 reads CASSLRAGDEAFF. CDR3 nucleotides: TGTGCCAGCAGCTTACGGGCAGGGGATGAAGCTTTCTTT.

The V and J genes are TRBV5-6 and TRBJ2-2; D uncertain. The germline V gene has CDR1 SGHDT and CDR2 YYEEEE. This CDR3 region has 14 residues. Between the trimmed V and J ends, which lost 5 bases and 0 bases, there was a span of 8 bases. For the CDR3, the DNA is TGTGCCAGCAGACAGTACACGAACACCGGGGAGCTGTTTTTT. It translates to CASRQYTNTGELFF.

This clone was detected a few times. The chain has TRBV7-9 and TRBJ2-7; 10 bases agree with TRBD1. This CDR3 has 15 amino acids. The V gene's germline CDR1 is SEHNR and CDR2 FQNEAQ (reference sequence). Unmatched junction bases numbered 5, after V lost 5 bases and J lost 1 base. The chain's CDR3 is CASSPPGQGSYEQYF. As DNA, the CDR3 is TGTGCCAGCAGCCCACCGGGACAGGGGTCCTACGAGCAGTACTTC.

This chain uses TRBV9 with TRBJ2-2, with TRBD2 identical over 7 bases. Germline loops: CDR1 SGDLS, CDR2 YYNGEE. This CDR3 contains 19 residues. The V segment lost 0 bases and the J segment 1 base; nucleotides outside the gene matches: 12. CDR3: CASSVAPSLAEWNTGELFF. The CDR3, as DNA: TGTGCCAGCAGCGTAGCCCCTTCCCTAGCGGAGTGGAACACCGGGGAGCTGTTTTTT.

This clone is a singleton in its sample. The chain couples TRBV11-2 to TRBJ1-3; perhaps TRBD1 as D (5 bases). Germline V lookup: CDR1 SGHAT, CDR2 FQNNGV. This CDR3 is built from 13 residues. V was trimmed by 6 bases and J by 2 bases, leaving 8 bases between them. DNA for the CDR3: TGTGCCAGCAGGTCAGGGACTGGAAACACCATATATTTT. Protein: CASRSGTGNTIYF.

The genes are TRBV5-6 and TRBJ2-1; TRBD1 aligns across 7 bases. After removal of 1 base from V and 6 bases from J, the junction contained 7 bases not matched to a gene. CDR1 is SGHDT, CDR2 YYEEEE, per germline. The CDR3 consists of 15 residues. The CDR3 coding sequence is TGTGCCAGCAGCTTGAGAAGGGGGCAACTCAATGAGCAGTTCTTC. It is translated as CASSLRRGQLNEQFF.

This clone was seen a few times. The chain recombines TRBV18 with TRBJ2-7; the D is unclear. This CDR3 spans 12 amino acids. V was pared by 2 bases and J by 2 bases, with 4 bases between. In germline, CDR1 is KGHSH, CDR2 LQKENI. CDR3 DNA: TGTGCCAGCTCACCAGGGGCCTACGAGCAGTACTTC. Translated, it gives CASSPGAYEQYF. Together with reference TRBV18 and TRBJ2-7, the CDR3 gives the full variable domain: NAGVMQNPRHLVRRRGQEARLRCSPMKGHSHVYWYRQLPEEGLKFMVYLQKENIIDESGMPKERFSAEFPKEGPSILRIQQVVRGDSAAYFCASSPGAYEQYFGPGTRLTVT.

This clone was found once. The chain carries TRBV7-8 and TRBJ1-6, with D perhaps TRBD1 (5 bases). The germline gives CDR1 SGHVS, CDR2 FQNEAQ. CDR3 length: 13 amino acids. V lost 4 bases to trimming and J lost 9 bases, with 10 bases between them. The CDR3 protein is CASSWGGSSPLHF. CDR3 sequence (DNA): TGTGCCAGCAGCTGGGGGGGGAGTTCACCCCTCCACTTT.

V gene TRBV13 combines with J gene TRBJ1-2; D possibly corresponds to TRBD1 (6 bases). V lost 1 base and J 7 bases, leaving 16 bases between the germline ends. The CDR3 spans 15 residues. Germline V gives CDR1 PRHDT, CDR2 FYEKMQ (reference sequence). The CDR3 protein is CASSLAGGGRGGYTF. The CDR3 region has the DNA TGTGCCAGCAGCTTAGCGGGGGGCGGTCGTGGTGGCTACACCTTC.

This clone has just a few counts. The chain combines TRBV5-1 with TRBJ2-7; 9 bases map to TRBD1. Germline V gene data show CDR1 as SGHRS and CDR2 as YFSETQ. V lost 4 bases to trimming and J lost 2 bases; unmatched junction nucleotides: 7. CDR3 size: 15 residues. The CDR3: CASSRGDRAAYEQYF. The CDR3 nucleotides read TGCGCCAGCAGCAGGGGGGACAGGGCGGCCTACGAGCAGTACTTC. The entire variable domain, with the rest obtained from reference TRBV5-1 and TRBJ2-7, is as follows: KAGVTQTPRYLIKTRGQQVTLSCSPISGHRSVSWYQQTPGQGLQFLFEYFSETQRNKGNFPGRFSGRQFSNSRSEMNVSTLELGDSALYLCASSRGDRAAYEQYFGPGTRLTVT.

In nucleotides, the CDR3 is TGCGCCAGCAGCTGGCAGGGATTTAACTACGAGCAGTACTTC. It is translated as CASSWQGFNYEQYF. The rearrangement uses TRBV4-1 and TRBJ2-7; a possible D gene is TRBD1 (5 bases). The CDR3 extends over 14 amino acids. CDR1 and CDR2 (germline): MGHRA, YSYEKL. V lost 5 bases, J lost 3 bases, and 14 bases lay in between.

The V gene is TRBV5-1, the J gene TRBJ2-5; D is uncertain. V gave up 0 bases and J gave up 7 bases, with 13 bases separating them. The CDR3 length is 14 residues. Germline-derived CDR1 and CDR2 are SGHRS and YFSETQ. CDR3 coding DNA: TGCGCCAGCAGCTTGGTGGCTAGTCGTGGGACCCAGTACTTC. Residues: CASSLVASRGTQYF.

This clone was recorded once. The chain recombines TRBV5-4 with TRBJ2-7; 7 bases are a match to TRBD1. The CDR3 length is 16 residues. Trimming at V came to 0 bases and at J to 7 bases, leaving 13 bases not matched to a gene. In germline, CDR1 is SGHNT, CDR2 YYREEE (reference sequence). The CDR3 sequence: CASSLGISLGGREQYF. CDR3 bases: TGTGCCAGCAGCTTGGGAATTTCGTTAGGGGGCCGGGAGCAGTACTTC.

This clone occurred a few times. The chain employs TRBV21-1 and TRBJ1-3; the D call in the table, TRBD1, was not verified against the DNA. TRBV21-1 is recorded as a pseudogene. CDR3 size: 12 residues. The CDR3 loop reads CASRPRDTNTNF. CDR3 bases: TGTGCCAGCAGACCCCGGGACACGAATACTAATTTT.

This chain links TRBV2 with TRBJ2-3; D unresolved. The CDR3 is made up of 14 amino acids. CDR1 is SNHLY, CDR2 FYNNEI, per germline. Trimming stripped 4 bases from V and 2 bases from J, with 10 bases between. The CDR3 coding sequence is TGTGCCAGCAGTGGGGTTCTTGTCACAGATACGCAGTATTTT. This sequence encodes CASSGVLVTDTQYF.

CDR3 in amino acids: CASGNTIYF. In nucleotides, the CDR3 is TGCGCCAGCGGAAACACCATATATTTT. The chain uses TRBV5-1 and TRBJ1-3; D is undetermined. In germline, CDR1 is SGHRS, CDR2 YFSETQ. The CDR3 length is 9 residues. V dropped 7 bases and J dropped 4 bases, with 0 bases sitting between them.

The chain couples TRBV19 to TRBJ1-1; a possible D gene is TRBD1 (6 bases). Between the trimmed V and J ends, which lost 3 bases and 11 bases, there was a span of 16 bases. CDR1 is LNHDA and CDR2 is SQIVND in the germline V gene (reference sequence). This CDR3 comprises 13 residues. The DNA of the CDR3 is TGTGCCAGTAGTATTCAAGGGGGAGCAGCGGCTTTCTTT. Translating gives CASSIQGGAAAFF.

V and J are TRBV6-1 and TRBJ2-7, with unresolved D. Trimming removed 4 bases from V and 3 bases from J, with 16 bases in between. The germline CDR1 and CDR2 sequences are MNHNS and SASEGT. The CDR3 is made up of 15 amino acids. In nucleotides, the CDR3 is TGTGCCAGCAGTGCGTTGGGATGGAGCTTCTACGAGCAGTACTTC. This codes for CASSALGWSFYEQYF.

This rearrangement joins TRBV28 to TRBJ1-1, with TRBD1 matching over 12 bases. The ends lost 2 bases at V and 8 bases at J; junction bases unmatched: 6. The CDR3 extends over 15 amino acids. The germline V gene encodes CDR1 MDHEN and CDR2 SYDVKM. The CDR3 DNA reads TGTGCCAGCAGTTTAGGCGGGACAGGGGGCACCGAAGCTTTCTTT. Its protein is CASSLGGTGGTEAFF.

The chain links TRBV5-1 to TRBJ2-7; 9 bases match TRBD1. This CDR3 is built from 15 residues. CDR1 and CDR2 (germline): SGHRS, YFSETQ. Trimming took 4 bases from V and 2 from J; bases not matched to a gene: 7. The CDR3 nucleotides read TGCGCCAGCAGCAGACAGACAGGGGGTACCTACGAGCAGTACTTC. Encoded protein: CASSRQTGGTYEQYF.

The rearrangement links TRBV7-9 to TRBJ1-4; TRBD1 matches at 7 bases. Losses at the gene ends were 3 bases for V and 5 bases for J; bases not matched to a gene: 3. CDR3 size: 14 residues. Germline CDR1 reads SEHNR; CDR2 reads FQNEAQ (reference sequence). The CDR3 loop is CASSLTGLNEKLFF. The CDR3 DNA follows: TGTGCCAGCAGCTTGACAGGGTTAAATGAAAAACTGTTTTTT.

The chain uses TRBV11-2 and TRBJ2-3, with D uncertain. CDR1 is SGHAT and CDR2 is FQNNGV in the germline V gene. The V end lost 5 bases, the J end lost 0 bases, and 12 bases lay between the germline ends. The CDR3 is 15 residues long. CDR3 DNA: TGTGCCAGCAGCCTCTCGGCGGCTAGCACAGATACGCAGTATTTT. Its protein product is CASSLSAASTDTQYF.

This chain joins TRBV2 and TRBJ1-6, with a weak D call TRBD1 (6 bases). CDR3 length: 12 amino acids. Between the trimmed V and J ends, which lost 7 bases and 5 bases, there was a span of 6 bases. The V gene's germline CDR1 is SNHLY and CDR2 FYNNEI. The CDR3 sequence: CASNRDNSPLHF. The CDR3 nucleotides are TGTGCCAGCAACAGGGATAATTCACCCCTCCACTTT.

V usage is TRBV2 and J usage is TRBJ2-7; 7 bases align to TRBD1. This CDR3 is 14 amino acids long. CDR1 SNHLY and CDR2 FYNNEI come from the germline V gene. V lost 3 bases, J lost 2 bases, and 4 bases stayed unmatched. Here the CDR3 DNA reads TGTGCCAGCAGTGAGGGACAGATCACCTACGAGCAGTACTTC. It specifies CASSEGQITYEQYF.

The genes are TRBV10-2 and TRBJ1-1; perhaps TRBD1 as D (6 bases). CDR1 is WSHSY, CDR2 SAAADI, per germline. Between the trimmed V and J ends, which lost 7 bases and 4 bases, there was a span of 16 bases. The CDR3 is made up of 14 amino acids. CDR3 coding DNA: TGCGCCAGCACCCGAGGGGGGGAGGGCACTGAAGCTTTCTTT. This sequence encodes CASTRGGEGTEAFF.

Only one count was recorded for this clone. The chain employs TRBV7-8 and TRBJ1-5; 9 bases are a match to TRBD1. Germline V gene sequence: CDR1 SGHVS, CDR2 FQNEAQ. This CDR3 is 15 amino acids long. After removal of 4 bases from V and 3 bases from J, the junction contained 4 bases not matched to a gene. CDR3 in amino acids: CASSSRTGANQPQHF. CDR3 in DNA: TGTGCCAGCAGCTCCCGGACAGGGGCCAATCAGCCCCAGCATTTT. Complete variable domain (other parts from reference TRBV7-8 and TRBJ1-5): GAGVSQSPRYKVAKRGQDVALRCDPISGHVSLFWYQQALGQGPEFLTYFQNEAQLDKSGLPSDRFFAERPEGSVSTLKIQRTQQEDSAVYLCASSSRTGANQPQHFGDGTRLSIL.

This clone was seen more than once but under ten times. The chain combines TRBV11-2 with TRBJ2-5; D possibly corresponds to TRBD1 (6 bases). The CDR3 totals 15 residues. Trimming left V 0 bases short and J 11 bases short, with 19 bases between. Germline V gene lookup returns CDR1 SGHAT and CDR2 FQNNGV. The CDR3, as DNA: TGTGCCAGCAGCTTAGAGGGGGCACTAGTTTTTGTGCAGTACTTC. Translation gives CASSLEGALVFVQYF.